This TCR beta chain was sequenced in a study of blood T cell repertoires in COVID-19. About the study: The United States, Italy and Spain supplied acute and convalescent COVID-19 samples. T cells, B-cell-depleted T cells, or PBMCs supplied cDNA or gDNA.

The CDR3 loop spans 13 amino acids. J was trimmed by 4 bases and V by 5 bases; bases with no gene match: 3. The method was immunoSEQ multiplex PCR; TCRdb's version includes in-frame clones alone and lacks a portion of them. Of 180,000 or so clones listed, roughly 90% are singletons. Participant reports of clinical history set cohort assignment. Material for sequencing was PBMCs or T cells enriched from blood (not recorded which). The receptor's source is a human donor with acute COVID-19. The donor label of this sample is uncertain. V and J are TRBV12-3 or TRBV12-4 and TRBJ1-1; 8 nucleotides match TRBD1. DNA of the CDR3: TGTGCCAGCAGTACAACAGGGGGCACTGAAGCTTTCTTT. This gives the protein CASSTTGGTEAFF.